This T cell receptor beta chain was identified in a study of high-grade serous ovarian cancer treatment subgroups. About the research overall: Each sample yielded on average roughly 8,200 unique TCR beta rearrangements from 11,000 to 15,000 reads. Broader study findings: TCR relatedness rose with neoantigen level and trended with mutation load. Repertoire similarity ranged about 0.11 to 0.79 between tumors of one patient. Only CDR3 was analyzed; CDR1 and CDR2 were not.

Tumor samples were taken before definitive surgery or chemotherapy. Remarks on this clone: The antigen remains unidentified.

Using immunoSEQ multiplex PCR, the repertoire was profiled, and TCRdb retains in-frame clones only, with some absent. The sample yields about 30,000 clones, around 80% seen once. Germline V CDR1 and CDR2: LGHNA, YNFKEQ. The V end lost 1 base, the J end lost 5 bases, and 14 bases lay between the germline ends. The CDR3 totals 15 residues. The chain links TRBV4-2 to TRBJ2-5, with D possibly being TRBD2 (5 bases). The material sequenced was tumor tissue. The TCR sequence derives from a human donor with high-grade serous ovarian cancer. The CDR3 loop is CASSQGTLSGETQYF. CDR3 sequence (DNA): TGTGCCAGCAGCCAAGGGACTCTATCCGGGGAGACCCAGTACTTC.